This T cell receptor beta chain comes out of a study of PD-1 blockade in classical Hodgkin lymphoma. General study results and limits: Significant TCR diversity gains by C4D1 occurred in CD4+ but not CD8+ cells.

Concerning this clone: Its antigen is not known.

Germline CDR1 reads MDHEN; CDR2 reads SYDVKM. The CDR3 contains 13 residues. Germline trimming cut 8 bases from V and 2 bases from J; bases unmatched to any gene: 6. Time point indicated: cycle 4 day 1 (C4D1), after 5 to 7 weeks of nivolumab. Brentuximab vedotin exposure varied among the patients, all of whom had relapsed after autologous stem cell transplantation. The assay was immunoSEQ multiplex PCR, and TCRdb's table has in-frame clones only and misses some. The top ten clones hold about 8% of a sample with tens of thousands of clones, around 90% of them seen once. V gene TRBV28 combines with J gene TRBJ2-7, with 7 bases that match TRBD2. This sequence was found in a human donor with classical Hodgkin lymphoma. The input for sequencing was peripheral blood mononuclear cells (PBMCs), taken before the fourth cycle of nivolumab. The CDR3 spells CASGGDGTYEQYF. CDR3 bases: TGTGCCAGCGGGGGGGACGGTACCTACGAGCAGTACTTC.